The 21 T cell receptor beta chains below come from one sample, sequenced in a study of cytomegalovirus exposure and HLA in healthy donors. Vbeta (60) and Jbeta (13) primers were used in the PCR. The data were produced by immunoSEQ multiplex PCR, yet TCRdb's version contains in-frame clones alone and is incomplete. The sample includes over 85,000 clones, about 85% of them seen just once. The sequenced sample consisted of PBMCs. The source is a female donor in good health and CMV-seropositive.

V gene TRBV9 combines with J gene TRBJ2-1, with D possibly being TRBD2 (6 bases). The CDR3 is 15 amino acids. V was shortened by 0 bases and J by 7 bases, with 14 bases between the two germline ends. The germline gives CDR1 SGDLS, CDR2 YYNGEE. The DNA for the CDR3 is TGTGCCAGCAGCGTAGCGGGAGATTCGGAAAATGAGCAGTTCTTC. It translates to CASSVAGDSENEQFF.

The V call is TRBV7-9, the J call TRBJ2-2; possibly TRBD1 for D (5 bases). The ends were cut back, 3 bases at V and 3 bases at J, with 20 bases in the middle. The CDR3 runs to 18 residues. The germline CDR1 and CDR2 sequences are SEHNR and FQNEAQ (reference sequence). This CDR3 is CASSFGVQGSLYTGELFF. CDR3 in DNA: TGTGCCAGCAGCTTTGGGGTCCAGGGCTCTCTTTACACCGGGGAGCTGTTTTTT.

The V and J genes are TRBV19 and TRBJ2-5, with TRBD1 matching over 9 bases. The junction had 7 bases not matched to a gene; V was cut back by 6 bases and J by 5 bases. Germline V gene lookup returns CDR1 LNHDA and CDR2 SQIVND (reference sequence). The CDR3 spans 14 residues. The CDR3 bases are TGTGCCAGTAGGGGACAGGGTCTCTGGGAGACCCAGTACTTC. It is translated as CASRGQGLWETQYF.

The DNA for the CDR3 is TGTGCCAGCAGTTCGGACTGGGGATCACCCCTCCACTTT. This translates into CASSSDWGSPLHF. The chain carries TRBV6-5 and TRBJ1-6, with D unresolved. The germline V gene has CDR1 MNHEY and CDR2 SVGAGI. CDR3 length: 13 amino acids. Trimming cost V 4 bases and J 10 bases, with 11 bases left between them.

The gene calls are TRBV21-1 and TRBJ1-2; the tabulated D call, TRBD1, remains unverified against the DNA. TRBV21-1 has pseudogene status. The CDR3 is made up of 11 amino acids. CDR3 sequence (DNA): TGTGCCAGCAGGACAGGGGGCGGCTACACCTTC. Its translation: CASRTGGGYTF.

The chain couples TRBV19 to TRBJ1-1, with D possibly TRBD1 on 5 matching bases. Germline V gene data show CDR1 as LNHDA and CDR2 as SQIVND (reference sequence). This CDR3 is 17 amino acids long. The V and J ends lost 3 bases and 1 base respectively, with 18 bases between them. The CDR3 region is CASSIVRAGRGNTEAFF. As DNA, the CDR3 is TGTGCCAGTAGTATTGTTAGGGCAGGGAGGGGGAACACTGAAGCTTTCTTT.

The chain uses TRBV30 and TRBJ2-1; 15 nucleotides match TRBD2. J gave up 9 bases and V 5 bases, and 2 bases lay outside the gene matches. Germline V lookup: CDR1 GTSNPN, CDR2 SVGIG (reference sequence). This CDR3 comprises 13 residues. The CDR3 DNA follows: TGTGCCTGGTCGGGACTAGCGGGAGGTGAGCAGTTCTTC. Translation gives CAWSGLAGGEQFF. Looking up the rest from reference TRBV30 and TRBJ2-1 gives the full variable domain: SQTIHQWPATLVQPVGSPLSLECTVEGTSNPNLYWYRQAAGRGLQLLFYSVGIGQISSEVPQNLSASRPQDRQFILSSKKLLLSDSGFYLCAWSGLAGGEQFFGPGTRLTVL.

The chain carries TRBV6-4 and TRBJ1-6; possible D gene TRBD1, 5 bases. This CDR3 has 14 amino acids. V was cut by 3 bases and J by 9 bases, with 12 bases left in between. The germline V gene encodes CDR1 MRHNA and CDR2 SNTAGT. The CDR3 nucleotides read TGTGCCAGCAGTGATTCCTCGGGGGTTTCACCCCTCCACTTT. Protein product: CASSDSSGVSPLHF.

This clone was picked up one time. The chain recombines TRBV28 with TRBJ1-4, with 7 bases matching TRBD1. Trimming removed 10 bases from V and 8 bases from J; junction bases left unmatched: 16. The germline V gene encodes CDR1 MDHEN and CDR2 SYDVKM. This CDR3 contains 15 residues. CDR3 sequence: CAISQTGTEAEKLFF. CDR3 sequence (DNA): TGTGCCATCTCACAAACCGGGACAGAAGCCGAAAAACTGTTTTTT.

CDR3 DNA: TGTGCCAGCAGCTTCGAGGGACAGGATAATCAGCCCCAGCATTTT. Residues: CASSFEGQDNQPQHF. The V call is TRBV11-3, the J call TRBJ1-5; 8 bases agree with TRBD1. Germline V gene data show CDR1 as SGHNT and CDR2 as YENEEA. The CDR3 length is 15 residues. Unmatched junction bases numbered 5, after V lost 3 bases and J lost 4 bases.

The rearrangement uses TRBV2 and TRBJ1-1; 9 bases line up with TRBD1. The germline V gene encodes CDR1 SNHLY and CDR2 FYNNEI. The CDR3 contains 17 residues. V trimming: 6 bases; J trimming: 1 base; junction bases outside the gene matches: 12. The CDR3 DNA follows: TGTGCCAGCAGATCCCTGGACAGGGGAGGTAAGAACACTGAAGCTTTCTTT. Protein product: CASRSLDRGGKNTEAFF.

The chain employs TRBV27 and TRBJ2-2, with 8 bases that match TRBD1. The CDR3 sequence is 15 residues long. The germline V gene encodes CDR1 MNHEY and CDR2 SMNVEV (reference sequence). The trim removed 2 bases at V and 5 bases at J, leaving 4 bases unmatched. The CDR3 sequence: CASSLTQGVTGELFF. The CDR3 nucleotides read TGTGCCAGCAGTTTAACACAGGGGGTTACCGGGGAGCTGTTTTTT.

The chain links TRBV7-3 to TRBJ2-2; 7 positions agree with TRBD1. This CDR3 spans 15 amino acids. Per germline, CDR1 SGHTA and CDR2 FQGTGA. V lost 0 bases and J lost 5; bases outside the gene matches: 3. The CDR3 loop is CASSLTGTATGELFF. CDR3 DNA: TGTGCCAGCAGCTTAACCGGGACAGCAACCGGGGAGCTGTTTTTT.

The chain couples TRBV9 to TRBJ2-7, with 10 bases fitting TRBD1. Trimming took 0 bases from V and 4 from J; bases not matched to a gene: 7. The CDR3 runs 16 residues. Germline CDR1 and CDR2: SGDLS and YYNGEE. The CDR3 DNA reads TGTGCCAGCAGCGTAGCAGCGGGACAGGGGCCGTACGAGCAGTACTTC. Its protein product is CASSVAAGQGPYEQYF.

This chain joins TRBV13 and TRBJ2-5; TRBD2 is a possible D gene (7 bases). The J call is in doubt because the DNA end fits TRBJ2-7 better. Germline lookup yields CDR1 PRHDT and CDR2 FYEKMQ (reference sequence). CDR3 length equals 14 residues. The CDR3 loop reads CASSFGRGPYEQYF. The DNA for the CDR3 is TGTGCCAGCAGCTTTGGGCGGGGGCCCTACGAGCAGTACTTC.

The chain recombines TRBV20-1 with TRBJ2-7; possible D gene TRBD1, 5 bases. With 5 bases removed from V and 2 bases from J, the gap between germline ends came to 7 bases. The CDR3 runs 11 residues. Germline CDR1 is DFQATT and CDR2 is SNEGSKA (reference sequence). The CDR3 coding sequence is TGCAGTGCTGCACAGGCCTACGAGCAGTACTTC. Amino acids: CSAAQAYEQYF.

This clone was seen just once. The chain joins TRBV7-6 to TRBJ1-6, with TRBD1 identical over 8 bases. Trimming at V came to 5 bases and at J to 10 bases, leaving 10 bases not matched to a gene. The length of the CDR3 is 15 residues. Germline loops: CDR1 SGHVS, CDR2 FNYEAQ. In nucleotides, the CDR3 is TGTGCCAGCAGCCCTCGGACAGGGCTGGGATCACCCCTCCACTTT. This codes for CASSPRTGLGSPLHF.

The CDR3 reads CASSQSSRTGELFF. Here the CDR3 DNA reads TGCGCCAGCAGCCAATCTAGTCGCACCGGGGAGCTGTTTTTT. The V gene is TRBV4-1, the J gene TRBJ2-2, with unresolved D. The germline V gene encodes CDR1 MGHRA and CDR2 YSYEKL. The CDR3 has 14 residues. Deletions cut 2 bases from V and 4 bases from J, with 8 bases between.

CDR3 loop: CASSLASQGATGELFF. DNA for the CDR3: TGTGCCAGCAGCTTGGCGAGTCAGGGGGCGACCGGGGAGCTGTTTTTT. The chain joins TRBV5-6 to TRBJ2-2; 8 positions agree with TRBD1. The CDR3 spans 16 residues. CDR1 and CDR2 from the germline V gene are SGHDT and YYEEEE. After removal of 0 bases from V and 5 bases from J, the junction contained 6 bases not matched to a gene. Combining the CDR3 with reference TRBV5-6 and TRBJ2-2 gives the whole variable domain DAGVTQSPTHLIKTRGQQVTLRCSPKSGHDTVSWYQQALGQGPQFIFQYYEEEERQRGNFPDRFSGHQFPNYSSELNVNALLLGDSALYLCASSLASQGATGELFFGEGSRLTVL.

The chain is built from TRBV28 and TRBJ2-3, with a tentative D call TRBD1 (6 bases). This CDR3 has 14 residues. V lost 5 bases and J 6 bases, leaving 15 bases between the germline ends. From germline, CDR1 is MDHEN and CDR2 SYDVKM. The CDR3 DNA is TGTGCCAGCAGTCCCCGGTCTAGGGGGGATACGCAGTATTTT. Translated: CASSPRSRGDTQYF.

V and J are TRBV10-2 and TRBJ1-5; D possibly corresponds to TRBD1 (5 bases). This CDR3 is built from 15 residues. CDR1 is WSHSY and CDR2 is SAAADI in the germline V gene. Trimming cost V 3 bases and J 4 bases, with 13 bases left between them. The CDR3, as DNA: TGCGCCAGCAGTGAAGGTGGGGGGAGAAATCAGCCCCAGCATTTT. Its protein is CASSEGGGRNQPQHF.